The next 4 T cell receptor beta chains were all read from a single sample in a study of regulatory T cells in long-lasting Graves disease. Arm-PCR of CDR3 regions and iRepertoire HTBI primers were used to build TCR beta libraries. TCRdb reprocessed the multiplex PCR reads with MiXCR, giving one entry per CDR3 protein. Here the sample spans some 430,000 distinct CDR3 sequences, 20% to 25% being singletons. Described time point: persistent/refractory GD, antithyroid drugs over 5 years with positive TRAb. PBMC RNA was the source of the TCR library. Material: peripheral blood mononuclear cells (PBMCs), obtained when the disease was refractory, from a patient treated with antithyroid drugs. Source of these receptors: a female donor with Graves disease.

This CDR3 reads CSASTSGRANGNEQFF. The CDR3 DNA is TGCAGTGCTAGTACTAGCGGGAGGGCCAACGGCAATGAGCAGTTCTTC. The rearrangement uses TRBV20-1 and TRBJ2-1; 13 nucleotides line up with TRBD2. This CDR3 has 16 amino acids. With V trimmed by 3 bases and J by 6 bases, 8 bases remained unmatched. Germline values: CDR1 DFQATT, CDR2 SNEGSKA (reference sequence).

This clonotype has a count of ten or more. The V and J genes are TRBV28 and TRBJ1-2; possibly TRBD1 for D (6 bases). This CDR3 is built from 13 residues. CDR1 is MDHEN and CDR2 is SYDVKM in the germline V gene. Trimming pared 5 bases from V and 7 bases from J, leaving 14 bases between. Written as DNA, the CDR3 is TGTGCCAGCAGTCTAAGACAGGTTACTGGCTACACCTTC. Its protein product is CASSLRQVTGYTF.

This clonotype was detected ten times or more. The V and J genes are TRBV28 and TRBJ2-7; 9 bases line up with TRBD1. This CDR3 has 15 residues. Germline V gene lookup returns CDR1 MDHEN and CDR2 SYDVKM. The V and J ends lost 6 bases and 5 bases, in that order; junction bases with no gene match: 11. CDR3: CASSSAGTGTNEQYF. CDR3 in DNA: TGTGCCAGCAGCTCCGCCGGGACAGGGACCAACGAGCAGTACTTC.

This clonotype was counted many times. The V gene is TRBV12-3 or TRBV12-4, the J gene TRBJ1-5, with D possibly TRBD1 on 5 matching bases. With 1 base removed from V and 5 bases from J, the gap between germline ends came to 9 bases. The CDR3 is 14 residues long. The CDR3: CASSLDPTDQPQHF. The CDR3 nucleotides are TGTGCCAGCAGTTTAGATCCGACAGATCAGCCCCAGCATTTT.